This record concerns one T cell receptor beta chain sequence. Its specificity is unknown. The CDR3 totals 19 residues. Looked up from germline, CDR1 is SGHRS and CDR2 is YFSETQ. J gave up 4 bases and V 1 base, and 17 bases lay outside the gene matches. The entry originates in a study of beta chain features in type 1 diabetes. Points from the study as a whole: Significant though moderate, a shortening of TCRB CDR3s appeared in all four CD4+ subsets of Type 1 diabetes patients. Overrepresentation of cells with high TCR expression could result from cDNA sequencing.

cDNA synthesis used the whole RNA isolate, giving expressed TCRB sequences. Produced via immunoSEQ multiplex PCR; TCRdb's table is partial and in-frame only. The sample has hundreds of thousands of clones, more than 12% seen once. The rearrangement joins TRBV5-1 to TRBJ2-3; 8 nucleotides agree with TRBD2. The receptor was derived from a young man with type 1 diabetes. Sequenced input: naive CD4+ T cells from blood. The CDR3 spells CASSLSRTSTLYTADTQYF. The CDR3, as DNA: TGCGCCAGCAGCTTGAGTCGGACTAGCACCCTTTACACGGCAGATACGCAGTATTTT.